The 8 T cell receptor beta chains below come from one sample, sequenced in a study of beta chain features in type 1 diabetes. Study observations and caveats: Shorter TCRB CDR3s, moderately but significantly so, were found in Type 1 diabetes patients in all four CD4+ subsets.

Sequencing targeted expressed TCRB transcripts, as all isolated RNA had been reverse transcribed. This table comes from immunoSEQ multiplex PCR, and its TCRdb copy is limited to in-frame clones, with some not included. This table holds about 640,000 clones, about an eighth found once. For these receptors, no antigen is known. Input material: naive CD4+ T cells from blood. The origin of the receptors is a young man with type 1 diabetes.

The chain links TRBV5-1 to TRBJ2-7; D is possibly TRBD1 (5 bases). The CDR3 runs 12 residues. CDR1 and CDR2 (germline): SGHRS, YFSETQ. V shed 4 bases and J shed 5 bases, with 10 bases lying between them. CDR3 region: CASSRAGNEQYF. The DNA of the CDR3 is TGCGCCAGCAGCCGGGCAGGGAACGAGCAGTACTTC.

This clone was detected a few times. The identical CDR3 is also encoded by other nucleotide sequences in the sample. V usage is TRBV7-2 and J usage is TRBJ1-5; D may be TRBD1 (5 bases). This CDR3 contains 14 residues. Germline CDR1 SGHTA, CDR2 FQGNSA. The V end lost 5 bases, the J end lost 4 bases, and 12 bases lay between the germline ends. CDR3 sequence reads: CASSTGTANQPQHF. Written as DNA, the CDR3 is TGTGCCAGCAGCACTGGGACGGCTAATCAGCCCCAGCATTTT. The full variable domain, rest sourced from reference TRBV7-2 and TRBJ1-5, is GAGVSQSPSNKVTEKGKDVELRCDPISGHTALYWYRQSLGQGLEFLIYFQGNSAPDKSGLPSDRFSAERTGGSVSTLTIQRTQQEDSAVYLCASSTGTANQPQHFGDGTRLSIL.

A few counts support this clone. The rearrangement uses TRBV4-3 and TRBJ2-3; 7 positions agree with TRBD1. The CDR3 consists of 17 residues. V was pared by 0 bases and J by 5 bases, with 11 bases of the junction left unmatched. CDR1 and CDR2 from the germline V gene are LGHNA and YSLEER. The CDR3 sequence: CASSQEAPGQSGDTQYF. The DNA of the CDR3 is TGCGCCAGCAGCCAAGAAGCCCCGGGACAGTCAGGAGATACGCAGTATTTT.

This clone was picked up a small number of times. V gene TRBV6-5 combines with J gene TRBJ1-4, with D tentatively TRBD1 (6 bases). Trimming removed 7 bases at V and 7 bases at J, with 16 bases between. CDR1 and CDR2 from the germline V gene are MNHEY and SVGAGI. CDR3 size: 14 residues. CDR3 nucleotides: TGTGCCAGCAATCAACAGGGCTCGGGTGAAAAACTGTTTTTT. Translated: CASNQQGSGEKLFF.

This clone was counted only a few times. J is TRBJ1-2 and V is TRBV2; tentative D call: TRBD1 (6 bases). Deletions cut 4 bases from V and 6 bases from J, with 15 bases between. CDR1 is SNHLY and CDR2 is FYNNEI in the germline V gene. The CDR3 is 14 residues long. The CDR3 loop is CASSGGYRENGYTF. As DNA, the CDR3 is TGTGCCAGCAGTGGAGGATACAGGGAAAATGGCTACACCTTC.

This chain joins TRBV5-1 and TRBJ2-7; 13 bases match TRBD2. The CDR3 totals 15 residues. Unmatched junction bases numbered 1, after V lost 4 bases and J lost 0 bases. Germline CDR1 reads SGHRS; CDR2 reads YFSETQ. This chain's CDR3 is CASSGTSGNSYEQYF. DNA of the CDR3: TGCGCCAGCAGCGGGACTAGCGGGAACTCCTACGAGCAGTACTTC.

This clone came up a few times. The gene calls are TRBV4-1 and TRBJ2-1; D might be TRBD1 (6 bases). Germline V gives CDR1 MGHRA, CDR2 YSYEKL. Trimming removed 0 bases from V and 7 bases from J, with 13 bases in between. The CDR3 is made up of 15 amino acids. CDR3 nucleotides: TGCGCCAGCAGCCAAGATTTGGGGGCCTTTAATGAGCAGTTCTTC. Protein product: CASSQDLGAFNEQFF.

The chain carries TRBV11-2 and TRBJ1-1; 7 bases are a match to TRBD1. The CDR3 sequence is 14 residues long. In germline, CDR1 is SGHAT, CDR2 FQNNGV. V was pared by 2 bases and J by 1 base, with 1 base of the junction left unmatched. The CDR3, as DNA: TGTGCCAGCAGCTTACAGGGGGAGAACACTGAAGCTTTCTTT. Its translation: CASSLQGENTEAFF.